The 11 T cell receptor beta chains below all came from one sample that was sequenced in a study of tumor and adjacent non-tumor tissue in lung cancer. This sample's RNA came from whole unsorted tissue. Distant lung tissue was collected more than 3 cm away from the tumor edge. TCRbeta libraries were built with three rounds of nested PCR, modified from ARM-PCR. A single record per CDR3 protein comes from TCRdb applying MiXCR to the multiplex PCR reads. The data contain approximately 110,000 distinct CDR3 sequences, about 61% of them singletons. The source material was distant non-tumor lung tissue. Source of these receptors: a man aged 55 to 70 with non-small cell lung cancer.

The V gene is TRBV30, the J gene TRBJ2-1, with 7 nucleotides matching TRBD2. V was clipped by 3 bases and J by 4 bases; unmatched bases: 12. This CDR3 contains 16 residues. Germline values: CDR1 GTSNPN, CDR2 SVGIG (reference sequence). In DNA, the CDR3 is TGTGCCTGGAGCCTACTGGGCGGGAGTGGGTACAATGAGCAGTTCTTC. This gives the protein CAWSLLGGSGYNEQFF. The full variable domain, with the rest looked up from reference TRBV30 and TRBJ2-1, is SQTIHQWPATLVQPVGSPLSLECTVEGTSNPNLYWYRQAAGRGLQLLFYSVGIGQISSEVPQNLSASRPQDRQFILSSKKLLLSDSGFYLCAWSLLGGSGYNEQFFGPGTRLTVL.

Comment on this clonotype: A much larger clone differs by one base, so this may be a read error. CDR3 loop: CVSSFDVAETQYF. Written as DNA, the CDR3 is TGTGTCAGCAGTTTTGACGTAGCAGAGACCCAGTACTTC. This chain uses TRBV12-3 or TRBV12-4 with TRBJ2-5; D is ambiguous. The CDR3 sequence is 13 residues long.

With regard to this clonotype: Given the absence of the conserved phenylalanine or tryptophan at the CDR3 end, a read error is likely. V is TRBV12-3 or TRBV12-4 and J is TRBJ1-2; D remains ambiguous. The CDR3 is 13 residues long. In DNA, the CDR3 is TGTGCCAGTAGTTTAAGTCCCTCGGGGGGCTACACCTTA. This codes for CASSLSPSGGYTL.

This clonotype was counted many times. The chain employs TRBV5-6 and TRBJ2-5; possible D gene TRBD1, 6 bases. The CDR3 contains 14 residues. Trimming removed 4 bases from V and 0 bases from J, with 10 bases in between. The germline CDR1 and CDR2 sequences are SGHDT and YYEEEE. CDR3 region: CASSRDRYQETQYF. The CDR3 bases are TGTGCCAGCAGCCGCGACAGGTACCAAGAGACCCAGTACTTC.

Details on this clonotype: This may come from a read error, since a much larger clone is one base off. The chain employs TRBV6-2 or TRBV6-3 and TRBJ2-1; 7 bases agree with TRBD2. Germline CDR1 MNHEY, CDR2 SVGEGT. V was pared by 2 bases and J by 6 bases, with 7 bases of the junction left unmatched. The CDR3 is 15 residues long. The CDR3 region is CASSYTGWTSNEQFF. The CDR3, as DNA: TGTGCCAGCAGTTACACAGGATGGACTAGCAATGAGCAGTTCTTC.

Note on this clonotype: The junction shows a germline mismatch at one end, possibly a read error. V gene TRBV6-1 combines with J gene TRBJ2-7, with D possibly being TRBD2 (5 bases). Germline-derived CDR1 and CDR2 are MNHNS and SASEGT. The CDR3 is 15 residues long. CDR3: CTSIAFVPSPYEQYF. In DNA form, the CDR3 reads TGTACCAGCATCGCTTTTGTGCCTAGCCCCTACGAGCAGTACTTT.

DNA of the CDR3: TGTGCCAGCATGACCGGACTAGCGGGGGAGACCGGGGTACTGTTTTTT. Its protein is CASMTGLAGETGVLFF. This chain joins TRBV6-2 or TRBV6-3 and TRBJ2-2, with TRBD2 matching over 13 bases. Germline values: CDR1 MNHEY, CDR2 SVGEGT. The V gene end was trimmed by 7 bases and the J gene end by 14 bases; junction bases not matched to a gene: 16. CDR3 length: 16 amino acids.

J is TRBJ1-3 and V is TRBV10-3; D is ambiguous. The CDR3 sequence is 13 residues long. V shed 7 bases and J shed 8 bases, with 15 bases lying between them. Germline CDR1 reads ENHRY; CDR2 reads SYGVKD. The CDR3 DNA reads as TGTGCCATCAAACCTGACGGGGAGGACACCATATATTTT. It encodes CAIKPDGEDTIYF.

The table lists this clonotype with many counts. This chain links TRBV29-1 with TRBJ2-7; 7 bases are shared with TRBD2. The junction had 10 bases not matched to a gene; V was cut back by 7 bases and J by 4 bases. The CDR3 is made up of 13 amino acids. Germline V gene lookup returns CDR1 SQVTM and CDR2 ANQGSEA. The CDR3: CSASAGFGYEQYF. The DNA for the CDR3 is TGCAGCGCCTCAGCGGGGTTTGGGTACGAGCAGTACTTC.

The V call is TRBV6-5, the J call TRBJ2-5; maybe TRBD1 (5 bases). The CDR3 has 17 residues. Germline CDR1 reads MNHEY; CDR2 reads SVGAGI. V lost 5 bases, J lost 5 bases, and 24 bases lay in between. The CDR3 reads CASSTTMRTRSQETQYF. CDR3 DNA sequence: TGTGCCAGCAGTACAACAATGAGGACAAGGTCCCAGGAGACCCAGTACTTC.

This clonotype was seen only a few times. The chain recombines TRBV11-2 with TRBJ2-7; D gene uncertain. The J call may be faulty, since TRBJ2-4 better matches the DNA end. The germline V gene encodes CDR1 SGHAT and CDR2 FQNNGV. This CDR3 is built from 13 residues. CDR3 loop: CASSLQTKNIQYF. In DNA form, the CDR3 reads TGTGCCAGCAGCTTACAGACCAAAAACATTCAGTACTTC.